This T cell receptor beta chain came from a study of T cell repertoires in cytomegalovirus infection. Across the study: The study used recently identified HLA-C-restricted and well-studied HLA-B-restricted CMV epitopes. Based on public TCR beta signatures, there were indications of CMV infection and of a matching HLA type.

This clonotype has just a few counts. Antigen specificity is unknown. Study results and limitations: HLA-C-restricted CMV clonotypes gave the most frequent clonotype in two of eight donors. Cumulated frequencies of public TCR beta families served to identify carriers of CMV plus the relevant HLA.

One entry per CDR3 protein results from TCRdb running MiXCR on the reads. The top ten clones hold around 20% of a sample with roughly 340,000 distinct CDR3 sequences, 25% to 35% of them seen once. The TCR originated in a human donor in good health (CMV status not recorded). Some clones in this sample may be carry-over from other donors' samples. Specimen: cultured PBMCs, collected from culture after CMV antigen stimulation.

The CDR3 DNA is TGTGCCAGCTCTGAAGCAGGGAGGGTAGGAAACATTCAGTACTTC. Translated: CASSEAGRVGNIQYF. This chain connects TRBV3-1 to TRBJ2-4, with TRBD2 identical over 7 bases. The V and J ends lost 8 bases and 6 bases, in that order; junction bases with no gene match: 13. The CDR3 is 15 amino acids. Looked up from germline, CDR1 is LGHDT and CDR2 is YNNKEL (reference sequence).